The 13 T cell receptor beta chains presented below share a single source sample, sequenced in a study of T cells in Graves' hyperthyroidism and ophthalmopathy. TCR beta CDR3 sequences were amplified from RNA transcripts. When the TCR CDR3 underwent first-round RT-PCR, the HTBI primer set was used. TCRdb reanalysed the multiplex PCR reads using MiXCR and keeps one entry per CDR3 protein. The repertoire holds about 400,000 distinct CDR3 sequences, under 15% seen once, with approximately 29% in the top ten. Sequencing input: blood. The receptor source for this set is a woman in her twenties or thirties with Graves' hyperthyroidism.

This clonotype showed up many times. The chain joins TRBV18 to TRBJ1-5, with D perhaps TRBD1 (6 bases). Per the germline V gene, CDR1 is KGHSH and CDR2 is LQKENI. This CDR3 region has 16 residues. Trimming shortened V by 0 bases and J by 4 bases, and 13 bases separated the two germline ends. The CDR3 sequence: CASSPPAGGGNQPQHF. For the CDR3, the DNA is TGTGCCAGCTCACCACCTGCCGGGGGCGGTAATCAGCCCCAGCATTTT.

This clonotype was picked up many times. The chain employs TRBV20-1 and TRBJ2-7; maybe TRBD2 (7 bases). The CDR3 consists of 14 residues. Germline V gives CDR1 DFQATT, CDR2 SNEGSKA (reference sequence). Trimming removed 7 bases from V and 5 bases from J, with 21 bases in between. DNA of the CDR3: TGCAGTGTCTTTACGGCGGGGGCGGTCAACGAGCAGTACTTC. Amino acids: CSVFTAGAVNEQYF.

This clonotype showed up many times. The chain is built from TRBV2 and TRBJ2-1, with a weak D call TRBD2 (6 bases). With 4 bases removed from V and 7 bases from J, the gap between germline ends came to 11 bases. Germline V gives CDR1 SNHLY, CDR2 FYNNEI. CDR3 length equals 13 residues. In DNA, the CDR3 is TGTGCCAGCAGTGTGGACCGGGGGAATGAGCAGTTCTTC. This sequence encodes CASSVDRGNEQFF.

The V and J genes are TRBV12-3 or TRBV12-4 and TRBJ1-5; 10 bases fit TRBD1. Trimming took 9 bases from V and 2 from J; bases not matched to a gene: 7. There are 15 residues in the CDR3. The CDR3, as DNA: TGTGCCAGTACGACAGGGGGCTTGGGCAATCAGCCCCAGCATTTT. It codes for CASTTGGLGNQPQHF.

This chain joins TRBV5-1 and TRBJ1-4; D ambiguous. The germline gives CDR1 SGHRS, CDR2 YFSETQ. V lost 1 base, J lost 5 bases, and 9 bases lay in between. This CDR3 contains 14 residues. CDR3 sequence: CASSLKVGNEKLFF. In nucleotides, the CDR3 is TGCGCCAGCAGCTTGAAGGTGGGGAATGAAAAACTGTTTTTT.

This clonotype appeared many times. The chain links TRBV2 to TRBJ2-3, with D possibly matching TRBD1 (6 bases). This CDR3 has 14 residues. The germline V gene encodes CDR1 SNHLY and CDR2 FYNNEI. V lost 6 bases, J lost 1 base, and 11 bases lay in between. The CDR3 is CASRGAIRTDTQYF. The CDR3 coding sequence is TGTGCCAGCAGGGGGGCCATCCGCACAGATACGCAGTATTTT.

This clonotype came up many times. The chain employs TRBV27 and TRBJ1-1, with 7 positions matching TRBD1. Looked up from germline, CDR1 is MNHEY and CDR2 is SMNVEV (reference sequence). The CDR3 length is 15 residues. Trimming took 5 bases from V and 0 from J; bases not matched to a gene: 6. CDR3 DNA sequence: TGTGCCAGCAGTCCGCGACAGGGCCTGAACACTGAAGCTTTCTTT. Translating gives CASSPRQGLNTEAFF.

This clonotype has ten or more counts. The CDR3: CTAVGDTGELFF. In nucleotides, the CDR3 is TGCACTGCCGTCGGGGACACCGGGGAGCTGTTTTTT. The chain combines TRBV29-1 with TRBJ2-2, with D perhaps TRBD2 (5 bases). CDR1 is SQVTM, CDR2 ANQGSEA, per germline. The CDR3 loop spans 12 amino acids.

The chain combines TRBV6-2 or TRBV6-3 with TRBJ1-5, with 7 bases aligning to TRBD1. CDR3 length: 13 amino acids. Germline values: CDR1 MNHEY, CDR2 SVGEGT. After removal of 6 bases from V and 7 bases from J, the junction contained 6 bases not matched to a gene. CDR3 residues: CASSRDSQQPQHF. For the CDR3, the DNA is TGTGCCAGCAGCAGGGACAGTCAACAGCCCCAGCATTTT.

This clonotype occurred a few times. The chain links TRBV20-1 to TRBJ2-7; 7 bases match TRBD1. The CDR3 extends over 13 amino acids. Germline CDR1 and CDR2: DFQATT and SNEGSKA (reference sequence). V dropped 1 base and J dropped 5; count of bases not matched to a gene: 5. CDR3 sequence (DNA): TGCAGTGCTAGAGGTGAGGGGGCCGACGAGCAGTACTTC. Protein sequence: CSARGEGADEQYF.

The V call is TRBV9, the J call TRBJ2-2; TRBD2 aligns across 9 bases. This CDR3 comprises 15 residues. Trimming at V came to 4 bases and at J to 1 base, leaving 2 bases not matched to a gene. Germline V gene lookup returns CDR1 SGDLS and CDR2 YYNGEE. The CDR3 region is CASSKLAGNTGELFF. In DNA form, the CDR3 reads TGTGCCAGCAGCAAACTAGCGGGGAACACCGGGGAGCTGTTTTTT.

This clonotype was detected only a few times. The chain is built from TRBV10-3 and TRBJ2-5; the match to TRBD1 covers 8 bases. The V gene's germline CDR1 is ENHRY and CDR2 SYGVKD. The CDR3 length is 15 residues. V trimming: 5 bases; J trimming: 1 base; junction bases outside the gene matches: 6. CDR3 DNA sequence: TGTGCCATCAGTTTAACCGGACAGGGCCAAGAGACCCAGTACTTC. It codes for CAISLTGQGQETQYF.

This clonotype was detected a few times. The gene calls are TRBV28 and TRBJ1-2, with D unclear. Per the germline V gene, CDR1 is MDHEN and CDR2 is SYDVKM. The CDR3 totals 12 residues. The V end lost 1 base, the J end lost 4 bases, and 4 bases lay between the germline ends. CDR3 amino acids: CASSLYRYGYTF. DNA of the CDR3: TGTGCCAGCAGTTTATACCGCTATGGCTACACCTTC.